This is a list of T cell receptor beta chains from one sample in a study of vaccination and CD4 T cells after COVID-19. TCRdb reprocessed the PCR reads with MiXCR, giving one entry per CDR3 protein. Found here are 7,500 to 8,000 distinct CDR3 sequences, approximately 60% of them singletons; the top ten hold about 32%. The antigens these receptors bind are not known. The sample comprised CD4+ T cells from blood, cultured in vitro. These receptors all stem from a human donor who had recovered from COVID-19. Each CDR3 is given without its conserved first and last residue. The D gene is left open where the match is weak. Where a row states a size, it is once, few, many or the class of an expanded clone; other rows omit it.

V	length	J	size	D	CDR3
TRBV18	13	TRBJ1-6	NA	NA	ASSPRQTTNSPLH
TRBV27	12	TRBJ1-2	NA	NA	ASSVWGAEGGYT
TRBV12-3/TRBV12-4	10	TRBJ1-2	few	NA	ASSYSGRGYT
TRBV7-2	12	TRBJ2-5	NA	NA	ASSRLVYQETQY
TRBV20-1	11	TRBJ2-5	NA	NA	SVVLDSGETQY
TRBV2	10	TRBJ2-7	NA	NA	ASSVRQGEQY
TRBV10-3	14	TRBJ1-3	NA	TRBD1	AIWTGVDFSGNTIY
TRBV7-9	12	TRBJ1-5	few	NA	ASSLRGSNQPQH
TRBV7-9	13	TRBJ1-2	few	TRBD1	ASSPQGDGDYGYT
TRBV20-1	12	TRBJ1-2	NA	TRBD1	SRLRTGEPDGYT
TRBV19	11	TRBJ1-5	few	NA	ASSKWQIPPQH
TRBV11-3	14	TRBJ2-3	NA	TRBD2	ASSILSGTVARRQY
TRBV6-2/TRBV6-3	13	TRBJ2-2	NA	TRBD1	ASSYGTANTGELF
TRBV7-2	13	TRBJ2-7	NA	NA	ASSLAPQNSYEQY
TRBV6-1	14	TRBJ2-5	NA	TRBD1	ASSLGVGGGQETQY
TRBV10-3	16	TRBJ2-2	few	TRBD2	AISESLLSGRYGGELF
TRBV20-1	9	TRBJ2-5	few	NA	SATYLGTQY
TRBV18	12	TRBJ2-3	NA	TRBD1	ASSRQGYTDTQY
TRBV6-1	14	TRBJ1-2	few	TRBD1	ASSKGQGARGYGYT
TRBV7-3	13	TRBJ2-5	NA	TRBD1	ASSPGQGRGETQY
TRBV25-1	13	TRBJ1-5	NA	NA	ASSEFGSGNQPQH
TRBV20-1	12	TRBJ1-5	NA	NA	SAITSGTNQPQH
TRBV2	12	TRBJ2-5	NA	NA	ASHTDRDQETQY
TRBV20-1	12	TRBJ1-5	few	NA	RDWTDDSNQPQH
TRBV19	11	TRBJ1-5	NA	NA	ASSPPYNQPQH
TRBV24-1	13	TRBJ2-5	NA	NA	ATSDSGTPGETQY
TRBV5-6	12	TRBJ2-5	NA	NA	ASSLGSGQETQY
TRBV6-1	14	TRBJ2-1	once	NA	ASREGGTAGHNEQF
TRBV20-1	12	TRBJ1-6	NA	TRBD1	SATRTGGNSPLH
TRBV11-2	11	TRBJ2-5	few	NA	ASSRVPQETQY
TRBV6-5	10	TRBJ1-2	NA	NA	ASSYDFLSYT
TRBV5-5	13	TRBJ1-1	NA	NA	ASSLEFWERAEAF
TRBV20-1	12	TRBJ1-2	once	TRBD1	STYTGTGNYGYT
TRBV2	9	TRBJ1-2	NA	NA	ASSVADGYT
TRBV25-1	12	TRBJ1-4	NA	NA	ASSALSPGEKLF
TRBV20-1	13	TRBJ2-3	few	NA	SARVLGTSTDTQY
TRBV19	13	TRBJ1-1	NA	TRBD1	ASHPRTGGVTEAF
TRBV20-1	11	TRBJ1-2	NA	NA	SARDQTNYGYT
TRBV11-3	9	TRBJ1-3	few	NA	ASSHTNTIY
TRBV9	13	TRBJ2-2	NA	NA	ASSNRLAGTGELF
TRBV6-1	13	TRBJ2-2	NA	TRBD1	ASSGDRAYTGELF
TRBV5-1	14	TRBJ2-5	NA	NA	ASSLGATGTQETQY
TRBV2	11	TRBJ2-5	NA	TRBD1	ASRENRGVSQY
TRBV12-3/TRBV12-4	15	TRBJ2-2	once	NA	ASSPLQGRPGTGELF
TRBV6-2/TRBV6-3	12	TRBJ2-5	NA	NA	ASSFRRNQETQY
TRBV10-2	11	TRBJ1-1	NA	NA	ATPLGRSWVAF
TRBV20-1	16	TRBJ1-5	NA	TRBD1	SARDFGTGSHSNQPQH
TRBV12-3/TRBV12-4	11	TRBJ1-2	large	NA	ASSLGAAYGYT
TRBV20-1	13	TRBJ2-1	NA	TRBD2	SASKLAGGGSEQF
TRBV6-2/TRBV6-3	16	TRBJ2-7	few	TRBD2	ASSPFYAGGPRGYEQY
TRBV6-2/TRBV6-3	13	TRBJ2-5	NA	TRBD2	ASSYRGGLEETQY
TRBV10-3	11	TRBJ2-7	once	TRBD1	ATGGTGPYEQY
TRBV19	12	TRBJ1-1	NA	NA	ASSIRALNTEAF
TRBV20-1	13	TRBJ2-5	few	NA	SASDPAKPQETQY
TRBV6-1	14	TRBJ2-3	NA	NA	ASSEGGASATDTQY
TRBV20-1	11	TRBJ1-4	NA	TRBD1	SARQGANEKLF
TRBV6-5	12	TRBJ2-7	NA	TRBD2	ASSYGRESDEQY
TRBV6-2/TRBV6-3	13	TRBJ2-1	NA	NA	ASSPRSLSYNEQF
TRBV4-3	13	TRBJ2-7	NA	TRBD1	ASSHADRDTYEQY